This TCR beta chain is drawn from a study of Tregs in tolerant kidney transplant recipients. A remark on this clone: Its antigen is as yet unknown.

V shed 4 bases and J 6 bases; nucleotides not matched to a gene: 7. In germline, CDR1 is SEHNR, CDR2 FQNEAQ (reference sequence). The CDR3 is made up of 16 amino acids. CD4+CD25+CD127- Tregs, CD4+CD25- non-Tregs, CD4 and CD8 cells were sorted. This table comes from immunoSEQ multiplex PCR, and its TCRdb copy is limited to in-frame clones, with some not included. The table has 110,000 or so clones, almost 95% seen once. Points from the study as a whole: Findings come from small patient numbers and require larger validation. Biological reproducibility was not directly addressed, but technical replication error appeared minimal.

Sequenced material: CD4+ T cells from blood. The rearrangement joins TRBV7-9 to TRBJ2-1; 12 nucleotides match TRBD2. This clonotype was obtained from a human donor in good health. CDR3 in amino acids: CASSSLTSGSLNEQFF. In DNA form, the CDR3 reads TGTGCCAGCAGCTCCCTGACTAGCGGGAGCCTCAATGAGCAGTTCTTC. Variable domain in full (rest from reference TRBV7-9 and TRBJ2-1): DTGVSQNPRHKITKRGQNVTFRCDPISEHNRLYWYRQTLGQGPEFLTYFQNEAQLEKSRLLSDRFSAERPKGSFSTLEIQRTEQGDSAMYLCASSSLTSGSLNEQFFGPGTRLTVL.